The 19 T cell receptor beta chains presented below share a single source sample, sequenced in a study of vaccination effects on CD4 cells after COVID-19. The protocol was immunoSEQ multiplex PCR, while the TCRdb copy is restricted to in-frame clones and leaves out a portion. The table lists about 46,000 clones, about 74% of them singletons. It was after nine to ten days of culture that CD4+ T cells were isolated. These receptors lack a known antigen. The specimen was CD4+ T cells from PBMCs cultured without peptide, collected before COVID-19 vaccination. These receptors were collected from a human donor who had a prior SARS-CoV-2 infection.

CDR3 DNA sequence: TGCAGCGTTGAAGAAGAAGAGACCCAGTACTTC. Translation gives CSVEEEETQYF. The chain couples TRBV29-1 to TRBJ2-5, with no clear D. Germline V gene data show CDR1 as SQVTM and CDR2 as ANQGSEA. The germline V and J ends were trimmed by 0 bases and 3 bases, with 2 bases remaining between them. The CDR3 is 11 amino acids.

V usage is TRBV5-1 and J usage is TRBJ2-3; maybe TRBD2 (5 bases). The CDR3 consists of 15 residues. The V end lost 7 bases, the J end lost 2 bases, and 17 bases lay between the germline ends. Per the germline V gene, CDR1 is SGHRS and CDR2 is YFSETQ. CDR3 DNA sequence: TGCGCCAGCGCGGCAAGCGGAGCCCTCACAGATACGCAGTATTTT. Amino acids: CASAASGALTDTQYF.

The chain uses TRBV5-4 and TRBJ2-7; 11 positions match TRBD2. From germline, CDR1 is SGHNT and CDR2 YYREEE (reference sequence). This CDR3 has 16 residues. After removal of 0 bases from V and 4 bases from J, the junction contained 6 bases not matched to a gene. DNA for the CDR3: TGTGCCAGCAGCTTGGTCCCCGGGACTAGCGGATACGAGCAGTACTTC. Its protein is CASSLVPGTSGYEQYF.

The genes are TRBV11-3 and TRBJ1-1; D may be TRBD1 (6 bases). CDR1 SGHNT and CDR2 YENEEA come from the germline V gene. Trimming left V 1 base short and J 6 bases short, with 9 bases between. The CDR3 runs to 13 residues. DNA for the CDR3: TGTGCCAGCAGCTTAGTACAGGGATCTGAAGCTTTCTTT. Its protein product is CASSLVQGSEAFF.

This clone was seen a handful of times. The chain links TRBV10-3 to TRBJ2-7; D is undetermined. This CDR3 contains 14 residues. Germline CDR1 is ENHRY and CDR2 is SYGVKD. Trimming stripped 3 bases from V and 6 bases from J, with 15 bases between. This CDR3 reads CAISDYSRIGEQYF. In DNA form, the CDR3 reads TGTGCCATCAGTGATTATAGTCGGATAGGCGAGCAGTACTTC.

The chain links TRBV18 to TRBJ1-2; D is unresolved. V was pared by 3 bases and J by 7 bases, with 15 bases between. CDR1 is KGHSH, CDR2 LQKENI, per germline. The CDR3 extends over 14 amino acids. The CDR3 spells CASSPSGRYFGYTF. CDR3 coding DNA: TGTGCCAGCTCACCCTCAGGCCGTTATTTTGGCTACACCTTC.

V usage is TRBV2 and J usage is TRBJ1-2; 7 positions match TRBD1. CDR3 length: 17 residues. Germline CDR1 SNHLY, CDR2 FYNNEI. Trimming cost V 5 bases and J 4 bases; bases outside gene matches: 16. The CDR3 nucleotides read TGTGCCAGCAGTCCCGGTTGGGGGTGGGACAGTCCCTATGGCTACACCTTC. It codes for CASSPGWGWDSPYGYTF. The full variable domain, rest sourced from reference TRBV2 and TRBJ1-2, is EPEVTQTPSHQVTQMGQEVILRCVPISNHLYFYWYRQILGQKVEFLVSFYNNEISEKSEIFDDQFSVERPDGSNFTLKIRSTKLEDSAMYFCASSPGWGWDSPYGYTFGSGTRLTVV.

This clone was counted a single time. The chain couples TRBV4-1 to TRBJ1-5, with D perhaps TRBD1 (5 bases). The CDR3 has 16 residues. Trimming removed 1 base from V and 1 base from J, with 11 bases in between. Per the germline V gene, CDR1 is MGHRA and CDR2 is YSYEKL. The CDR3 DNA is TGCGCCAGCAGCCAAGTAGGGGTTATCAGCAATCAGCCCCAGCATTTT. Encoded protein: CASSQVGVISNQPQHF.

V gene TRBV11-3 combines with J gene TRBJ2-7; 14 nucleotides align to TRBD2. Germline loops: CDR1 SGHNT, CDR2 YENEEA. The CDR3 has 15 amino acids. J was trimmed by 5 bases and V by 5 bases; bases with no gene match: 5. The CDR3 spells CASSPGTSGSHEQYF. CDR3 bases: TGTGCCAGCAGCCCGGGGACTAGCGGGAGCCACGAGCAGTACTTC.

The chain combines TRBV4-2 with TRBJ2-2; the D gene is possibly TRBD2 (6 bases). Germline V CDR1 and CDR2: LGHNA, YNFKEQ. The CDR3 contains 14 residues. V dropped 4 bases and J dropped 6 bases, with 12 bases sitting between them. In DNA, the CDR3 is TGTGCCAGCAGCCCGACTAGTGCCCCCGGGGAGCTGTTTTTT. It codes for CASSPTSAPGELFF.

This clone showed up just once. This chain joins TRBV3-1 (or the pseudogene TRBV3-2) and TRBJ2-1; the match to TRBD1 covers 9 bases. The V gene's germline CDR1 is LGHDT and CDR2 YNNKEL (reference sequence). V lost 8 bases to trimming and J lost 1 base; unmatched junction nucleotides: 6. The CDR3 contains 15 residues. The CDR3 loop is CASWAGTGSYNEQFF. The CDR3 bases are TGTGCCAGCTGGGCCGGGACAGGGTCCTACAATGAGCAGTTCTTC.

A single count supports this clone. The CDR3: CASSLGLAGGRYEQYF. The CDR3, as DNA: TGTGCCAGCAGCTTGGGACTAGCGGGAGGGCGGTACGAGCAGTACTTC. V usage is TRBV5-4 and J usage is TRBJ2-7; 14 bases map to TRBD2. The CDR3 covers 16 residues. The germline V gene has CDR1 SGHNT and CDR2 YYREEE (reference sequence). V lost 0 bases and J lost 4; bases outside the gene matches: 3.

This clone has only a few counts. As DNA, the CDR3 is TGCGCCAGCAGGGGACAGGGGAACACTGAAGCTTTCTTT. It specifies CASRGQGNTEAFF. This chain uses TRBV5-1 with TRBJ1-1; 9 positions agree with TRBD1. Trimming cost V 5 bases and J 1 base; bases outside gene matches: 0. The length of the CDR3 is 13 residues. From germline, CDR1 is SGHRS and CDR2 YFSETQ.

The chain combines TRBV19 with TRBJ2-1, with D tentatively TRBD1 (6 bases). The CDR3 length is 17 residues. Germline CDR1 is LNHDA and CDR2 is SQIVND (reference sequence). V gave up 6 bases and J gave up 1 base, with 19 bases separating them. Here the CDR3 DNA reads TGTGCCAGTAGACTTTATGGGGAAGGGGGTTCCTACAATGAGCAGTTCTTC. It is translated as CASRLYGEGGSYNEQFF.

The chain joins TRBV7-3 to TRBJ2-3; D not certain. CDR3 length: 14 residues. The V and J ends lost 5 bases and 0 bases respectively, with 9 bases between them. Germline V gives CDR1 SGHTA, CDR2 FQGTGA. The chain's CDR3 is CASSQMGSTDTQYF. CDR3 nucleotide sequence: TGTGCCAGCAGCCAGATGGGGAGCACAGATACGCAGTATTTT.

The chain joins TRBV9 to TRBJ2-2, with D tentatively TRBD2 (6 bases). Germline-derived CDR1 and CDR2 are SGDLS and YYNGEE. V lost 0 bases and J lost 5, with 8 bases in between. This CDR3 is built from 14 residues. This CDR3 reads CASSVGGDTGELFF. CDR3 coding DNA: TGTGCCAGCAGCGTAGGCGGGGATACCGGGGAGCTGTTTTTT. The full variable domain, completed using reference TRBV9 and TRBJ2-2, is DSGVTQTPKHLITATGQRVTLRCSPRSGDLSVYWYQQSLDQGLQFLIQYYNGEERAKGNILERFSAQQFPDLHSELNLSSLELGDSALYFCASSVGGDTGELFFGEGSRLTVL.

Here the CDR3 reads CASSYSGNTIYF. The CDR3 DNA reads TGTGCCAGCAGCTACTCTGGAAACACCATATATTTT. The gene calls are TRBV11-3 and TRBJ1-3; D uncertain. The CDR3 sequence is 12 residues long. Germline V gene lookup returns CDR1 SGHNT and CDR2 YENEEA. V gave up 4 bases and J gave up 0 bases, with 1 base separating them.

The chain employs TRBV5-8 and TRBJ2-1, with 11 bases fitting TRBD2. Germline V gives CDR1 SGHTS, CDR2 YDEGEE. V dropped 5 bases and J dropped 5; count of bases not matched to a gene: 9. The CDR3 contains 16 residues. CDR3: CASSRPGLAENNEQFF. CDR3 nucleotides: TGTGCCAGCAGTAGACCGGGACTAGCGGAGAACAATGAGCAGTTCTTC.

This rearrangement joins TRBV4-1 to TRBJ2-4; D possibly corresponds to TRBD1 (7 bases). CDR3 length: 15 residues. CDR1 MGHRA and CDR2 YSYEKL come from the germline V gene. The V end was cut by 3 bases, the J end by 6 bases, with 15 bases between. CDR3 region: CASSHPRGDLNIQYF. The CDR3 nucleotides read TGCGCCAGCAGCCATCCCAGGGGGGATCTAAACATTCAGTACTTC.